This TCR beta chain was recorded in a study of shared clonotypes between healthy human individuals. The germline V gene encodes CDR1 SGHVS and CDR2 FNYEAQ. This CDR3 has 16 amino acids. The V segment lost 5 bases and the J segment 3 bases; nucleotides outside the gene matches: 5. A CD45RA-negative memory subset and a CD45RA+ naive subset were separated from the CD4+ cells. Assay: immunoSEQ multiplex PCR; the TCRdb copy retains only in-frame clones and omits some. The sample has a few million clones, over 85% seen once. The material sequenced was naive CD4+ T cells sorted from blood. The subset here: CD45RA+ positively selected. The chain couples TRBV7-6 to TRBJ2-1; the match to TRBD2 covers 12 bases. This clonotype was sampled from a man aged 18 to 29 in good health. The CDR3 coding sequence is TGTGCCAGCAGCCTGACTAGCGGGAGATACTACAATGAGCAGTTCTTC. Translated, it gives CASSLTSGRYYNEQFF. Based on the CDR3 plus reference TRBV7-6 and TRBJ2-1, the full variable domain is GAGVSQSPRYKVTKRGQDVALRCDPISGHVSLYWYRQALGQGPEFLTYFNYEAQQDKSGLPNDRFSAERPEGSISTLTIQRTEQRDSAMYRCASSLTSGRYYNEQFFGPGTRLTVL.